These 10 T cell receptor beta chains originate from one sample sequenced in a study of breast tumors, draining lymph nodes, adjacent tissues. TCRdb ran MiXCR on the multiplex PCR reads and lists one entry per CDR3 protein. The table includes about 60,000 distinct CDR3 sequences, roughly 59% detected once. Sequenced material: breast tumor tissue. These receptors all come from a female donor with breast cancer. Some clones in this sample may be carry-over from other donors' samples.

This clonotype appeared many times. The CDR3 reads CASSSSRGIWYEQYF. The CDR3 DNA sequence: TGTGCCAGCAGCTCAAGCCGGGGAATCTGGTACGAGCAGTACTTC. The rearrangement uses TRBV13 and TRBJ2-7; D perhaps matches TRBD2 (5 bases). CDR1 PRHDT and CDR2 FYEKMQ come from the germline V gene (reference sequence). The CDR3 totals 15 residues. The V gene lost 4 bases and the J gene lost 4 bases, with 17 bases spanning the gap.

This clonotype came up once. The rearrangement uses TRBV7-2 and TRBJ2-3, with 8 bases aligning to TRBD2. Germline lookup yields CDR1 SGHTA and CDR2 FQGNSA. The CDR3 runs to 16 residues. J was trimmed by 5 bases and V by 5 bases; bases with no gene match: 12. The DNA for the CDR3 is TGTGCCAGCAGCGTGTCCCCCAGCGGGGGTGAAGATACGCAGTATTTT. As protein: CASSVSPSGGEDTQYF. The full variable domain, its missing parts supplied by reference TRBV7-2 and TRBJ2-3, is GAGVSQSPSNKVTEKGKDVELRCDPISGHTALYWYRQSLGQGLEFLIYFQGNSAPDKSGLPSDRFSAERTGGSVSTLTIQRTQQEDSAVYLCASSVSPSGGEDTQYFGPGTRLTVL.

The chain is built from TRBV19 and TRBJ2-5, with 12 bases that match TRBD1. The CDR3 has 15 residues. In germline, CDR1 is LNHDA, CDR2 SQIVND (reference sequence). The trim removed 7 bases at V and 5 bases at J, leaving 8 bases unmatched. The CDR3 region is CASNTGTGGFETQYF. Here the CDR3 DNA reads TGTGCCAGTAACACCGGGACAGGGGGCTTTGAGACCCAGTACTTC.

The V gene is TRBV12-3 or TRBV12-4, the J gene TRBJ1-5, with D perhaps matching TRBD1 (5 bases). CDR3 length: 11 amino acids. V was pared by 6 bases and J by 10 bases, with 10 bases between. DNA of the CDR3: TGTGCCAGCAGCCTGGGGGAACCCCAGCATTTT. As protein: CASSLGEPQHF.

V is TRBV29-1 and J is TRBJ2-7; perhaps D is TRBD1 or TRBD2 (7 bases each). Trimming took 3 bases from V and 4 from J, leaving 22 bases between them. Looked up from germline, CDR1 is SQVTM and CDR2 is ANQGSEA. This CDR3 is built from 16 residues. The CDR3 loop reads CSVDSGYGTADYEQYF. CDR3 nucleotide sequence: TGCAGCGTTGATAGCGGGTACGGGACAGCCGATTACGAGCAGTACTTC.

The chain uses TRBV11-1 and TRBJ1-2, with D unclear. V was cut by 5 bases and J by 8 bases, with 9 bases left in between. This CDR3 is 11 amino acids long. Germline V CDR1 and CDR2: SGHAT, FQDESV (reference sequence). CDR3 sequence: CASSPGSGYTF. The DNA of the CDR3 is TGTGCCAGCAGCCCTGGATCAGGCTACACCTTC.

This clonotype was seen a single time. This chain joins TRBV15 and TRBJ1-4, with D perhaps matching TRBD1 (5 bases). Germline CDR1 and CDR2: LNHNV and YYDKDF (reference sequence). V was clipped by 2 bases and J by 0 bases, with 16 bases between them. There are 18 residues in the CDR3. The CDR3 sequence is CATSRYPGRGATNEKLFF. In DNA form, the CDR3 reads TGTGCCACCAGCAGATACCCCGGGAGGGGAGCAACTAATGAAAAACTGTTTTTT. Full variable domain (missing parts from reference TRBV15 and TRBJ1-4): DAMVIQNPRYQVTQFGKPVTLSCSQTLNHNVMYWYQQKSSQAPKLLFHYYDKDFNNEADTPDNFQSRRPNTSFCFLDIRSPGLGDTAMYLCATSRYPGRGATNEKLFFGSGTQLSVL.

This chain links TRBV29-1 with TRBJ2-7; 10 positions match TRBD1. In germline, CDR1 is SQVTM, CDR2 ANQGSEA. The CDR3 has 16 residues. The V and J ends lost 6 bases and 3 bases, in that order; junction bases with no gene match: 14. CDR3 residues: CSVGNGDRGLGYEQYF. For the CDR3, the DNA is TGCAGCGTGGGAAACGGGGACAGGGGTCTGGGCTACGAGCAGTACTTC.

This clonotype was counted at least ten times. The CDR3 coding sequence is TGTGCCAGCAGCTTAAGGCGGGATACCTACGAGCAGTACTTC. Protein product: CASSLRRDTYEQYF. V and J are TRBV7-2 and TRBJ2-7, with a weak D call TRBD2 (6 bases). This CDR3 spans 14 amino acids. Trimming pared 2 bases from V and 2 bases from J, leaving 10 bases between. Germline CDR1 reads SGHTA; CDR2 reads FQGNSA.

At least ten counts were recorded for this clonotype. The chain has TRBV18 and TRBJ2-1; D perhaps matches TRBD2 (6 bases). The V gene's germline CDR1 is KGHSH and CDR2 LQKENI. The CDR3 extends over 15 amino acids. Deletions cut 3 bases from V and 3 bases from J, with 12 bases between. The CDR3 sequence is CASSPRDGDYNEQFF. The CDR3 nucleotides read TGTGCCAGCTCACCGCGGGACGGGGACTACAATGAGCAGTTCTTC.